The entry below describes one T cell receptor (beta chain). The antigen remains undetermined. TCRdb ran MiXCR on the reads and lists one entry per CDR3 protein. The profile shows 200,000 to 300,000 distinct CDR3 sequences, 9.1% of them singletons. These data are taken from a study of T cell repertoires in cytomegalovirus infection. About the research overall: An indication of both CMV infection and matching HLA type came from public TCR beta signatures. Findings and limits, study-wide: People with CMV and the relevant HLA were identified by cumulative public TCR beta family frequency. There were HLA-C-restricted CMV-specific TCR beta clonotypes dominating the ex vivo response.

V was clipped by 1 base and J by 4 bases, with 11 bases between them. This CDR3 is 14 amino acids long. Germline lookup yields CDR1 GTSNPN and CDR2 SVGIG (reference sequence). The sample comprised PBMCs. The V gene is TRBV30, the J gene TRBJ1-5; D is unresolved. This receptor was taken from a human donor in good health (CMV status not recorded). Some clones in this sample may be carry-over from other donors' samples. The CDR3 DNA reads TGTGCCTGGAGTGCGTCACGATCTAATCAGCCCCAGCATTTT. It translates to CAWSASRSNQPQHF.